This TCR beta chain was found in a study of cytomegalovirus exposure and HLA in healthy donors. Background on the study: According to later analysis, the same platform produced the roughly 130 validation and about 700 first-cohort repertoires.

Trimming stripped 2 bases from V and 3 bases from J, with 13 bases between. CDR3 length: 15 amino acids. Germline V CDR1 and CDR2: MNHEY, SVGAGI. Method: immunoSEQ multiplex PCR; TCRdb's copy keeps in-frame clones and lacks some. Of some 250,000 clones in the sample, around 87% are singletons; the top ten hold more than 0.35%. Material for sequencing was PBMCs. The rearrangement uses TRBV6-5 and TRBJ1-2; a possible D gene is TRBD1 (6 bases). The clonotype originates from a woman aged 18-29 years in good health and CMV-seronegative. CDR3 nucleotide sequence: TGTGCCAGCAGTTACGGGGGGGCGCAGGACTATGGCTACACCTTC. Its translation is CASSYGGAQDYGYTF.